One and the same sample provided the 14 T cell receptor beta chains below, sequenced in a study of T cells and Merkel cell carcinoma outcomes. TCRdb keeps only in-frame clones here, not all; method: immunoSEQ multiplex PCR. Counted here are under 20,000 clones, around 86% occurring once; the ten biggest clones make up around 8%. Sequencing input: tumor tissue from Merkel cell carcinoma. The receptors originated from a human donor with Merkel cell carcinoma.

This sequence joins TRBV10-3 and TRBJ1-4; maybe TRBD1 (5 bases). V was cut by 4 bases and J by 6 bases, with 15 bases left in between. This CDR3 is 15 amino acids long. Germline values: CDR1 ENHRY, CDR2 SYGVKD. CDR3 sequence: CAISGGRGGDEKLFF. The CDR3 coding sequence is TGTGCCATCAGTGGAGGGCGGGGGGGAGATGAAAAACTGTTTTTT.

V is TRBV29-1 and J is TRBJ1-2; 7 nucleotides align to TRBD1. V shed 0 bases, J shed 2 bases, and the junction held 0 bases outside the gene matches. Per the germline V gene, CDR1 is SQVTM and CDR2 is ANQGSEA. The CDR3 totals 13 residues. CDR3 protein: CSVEDRGNYGYTF. CDR3 bases: TGCAGCGTTGAAGACAGGGGGAACTATGGCTACACCTTC.

This chain uses TRBV9 with TRBJ2-5, with 7 bases lining up with TRBD2. CDR1 SGDLS and CDR2 YYNGEE come from the germline V gene. Germline trimming cut 3 bases from V and 4 bases from J; bases unmatched to any gene: 6. CDR3 length equals 14 residues. The DNA of the CDR3 is TGTGCCAGCAGCGGCACTAGCGTGGGAGAGACCCAGTACTTC. Amino acids: CASSGTSVGETQYF.

The rearrangement links TRBV12-5 to TRBJ1-6; a possible D gene is TRBD1 (5 bases). CDR1 is LGHNT, CDR2 FRNRAP, per germline. This CDR3 contains 15 residues. The V end was cut by 1 base, the J end by 6 bases, with 10 bases between. Written as DNA, the CDR3 is TGTGCTAGTGGTTTGGGACAGCCATTTAATTCACCCCTCCACTTT. As protein: CASGLGQPFNSPLHF. Full variable domain (missing parts from reference TRBV12-5 and TRBJ1-6): DARVTQTPRHKVTEMGQEVTMRCQPILGHNTVFWYRQTMMQGLELLAYFRNRAPLDDSGMPKDRFSAEMPDATLATLKIQPSEPRDSAVYFCASGLGQPFNSPLHFGNGTRLTVT.

This rearrangement joins TRBV19 to TRBJ2-7; 8 positions agree with TRBD1. The CDR3 has 16 residues. In germline, CDR1 is LNHDA, CDR2 SQIVND (reference sequence). V lost 4 bases and J lost 2; bases outside the gene matches: 10. The chain's CDR3 is CASSKTGGTRPYEQYF. For the CDR3, the DNA is TGTGCCAGTAGTAAAACAGGGGGGACAAGGCCCTACGAGCAGTACTTC. The full variable domain, in which reference TRBV19 and TRBJ2-7 provide the parts outside the CDR3, is DGGITQSPKYLFRKEGQNVTLSCEQNLNHDAMYWYRQDPGQGLRLIYYSQIVNDFQKGDIAEGYSVSREKKESFPLTVTSAQKNPTAFYLCASSKTGGTRPYEQYFGPGTRLTVT.

V and J are TRBV9 and TRBJ2-7; 8 bases line up with TRBD1. The J segment lost 5 bases and the V segment lost 0 bases, leaving 7 bases of the junction unmatched. Per germline, CDR1 SGDLS and CDR2 YYNGEE. The CDR3 spans 15 residues. This chain's CDR3 is CASSVGPGGGDEQYF. For the CDR3, the DNA is TGTGCCAGCAGCGTAGGCCCAGGGGGCGGCGACGAGCAGTACTTC.

This clone was seen a handful of times. The chain uses TRBV5-4 and TRBJ1-3; possibly TRBD1 for D (5 bases). Germline CDR1 SGHNT, CDR2 YYREEE (reference sequence). Trimming removed 0 bases at V and 3 bases at J, with 7 bases between. This CDR3 is built from 14 residues. CDR3 loop: CASSLGGFGNTIYF. The CDR3 DNA follows: TGTGCCAGCAGCTTGGGGGGGTTTGGAAACACCATATATTTT. Variable domain in full (rest from reference TRBV5-4 and TRBJ1-3): ETGVTQSPTHLIKTRGQQVTLRCSSQSGHNTVSWYQQALGQGPQFIFQYYREEENGRGNFPPRFSGLQFPNYSSELNVNALELDDSALYLCASSLGGFGNTIYFGEGSWLTVV.

V usage is TRBV11-2 and J usage is TRBJ2-3, with 12 bases identical to TRBD2. The CDR3 runs to 16 residues. The ends lost 3 bases at V and 6 bases at J; junction bases unmatched: 7. Germline V gives CDR1 SGHAT, CDR2 FQNNGV. DNA for the CDR3: TGTGCCAGCAGCTTCTCTAGCGGGGGGGCCTGGGATACGCAGTATTTT. Translation gives CASSFSSGGAWDTQYF. The full variable domain, rest sourced from reference TRBV11-2 and TRBJ2-3, is EAGVAQSPRYKIIEKRQSVAFWCNPISGHATLYWYQQILGQGPKLLIQFQNNGVVDDSQLPKDRFSAERLKGVDSTLKIQPAKLEDSAVYLCASSFSSGGAWDTQYFGPGTRLTVL.

This clone was seen a handful of times. The chain has TRBV6-5 and TRBJ2-2; tentatively, D is TRBD1 or TRBD2 (5 bases each). V was trimmed by 5 bases and J by 2 bases, leaving 12 bases between them. The germline CDR1 and CDR2 sequences are MNHEY and SVGAGI. The CDR3 is 15 amino acids. This CDR3 is CASSPLGANTGELFF. The DNA of the CDR3 is TGTGCCAGCAGTCCTCTCGGGGCCAACACCGGGGAGCTGTTTTTT.

The rearrangement links TRBV20-1 to TRBJ2-7, with D possibly matching TRBD2 (5 bases). The CDR3 length is 11 residues. CDR1 DFQATT and CDR2 SNEGSKA come from the germline V gene (reference sequence). The V gene lost 3 bases and the J gene lost 5 bases, with 8 bases spanning the gap. CDR3 loop: CSASPGDEQYF. The CDR3 DNA is TGCAGTGCTAGCCCCGGGGACGAGCAGTACTTC.

V usage is TRBV9 and J usage is TRBJ1-2, with TRBD1 matching over 7 bases. Germline V CDR1 and CDR2: SGDLS, YYNGEE. V shed 4 bases and J 8 bases; nucleotides not matched to a gene: 14. The CDR3 contains 15 residues. DNA of the CDR3: TGTGCCAGCAGCTTAGCAACAGGGGTCACGGGGGGCTACACCTTC. Translated, it gives CASSLATGVTGGYTF.

The CDR3 protein is CASRYNLQEPLISYEQYF. The CDR3 DNA reads as TGCGCCAGCAGGTACAATTTACAGGAACCACTAATCTCCTACGAGCAGTACTTC. The genes are TRBV4-1 and TRBJ2-7; a possible D gene is TRBD1 (5 bases). The CDR3 extends over 18 amino acids. Germline values: CDR1 MGHRA, CDR2 YSYEKL. Trimming pared 6 bases from V and 0 bases from J, leaving 24 bases between.

CDR3 sequence reads: CASGQGPQPQHF. The CDR3, as DNA: TGTGCCAGCGGACAGGGACCTCAGCCCCAGCATTTT. The gene calls are TRBV27 and TRBJ1-5, with 8 bases aligning to TRBD1. The germline CDR1 and CDR2 sequences are MNHEY and SMNVEV (reference sequence). With V trimmed by 8 bases and J by 6 bases, 3 bases remained unmatched. The CDR3 spans 12 residues.

The J gene is TRBJ2-1, the V gene TRBV6-5, with 7 bases lining up with TRBD1. This CDR3 comprises 15 residues. The V and J ends lost 2 bases and 2 bases, in that order; junction bases with no gene match: 3. The V gene's germline CDR1 is MNHEY and CDR2 SVGAGI. CDR3 in DNA: TGTGCCAGCAGTTACGGGACAGTGACCTACAATGAGCAGTTCTTC. It translates to CASSYGTVTYNEQFF.